The 26 T cell receptor beta chains below were found in one sample sequenced in a study of blood T cell repertoires in COVID-19. TCRdb's table, derived via immunoSEQ multiplex PCR, lists solely in-frame clones and lacks some. This sample has approximately 110,000 clones, with more than 80% found just once. The source material was peripheral blood. The receptor source for this set is a woman aged 50 to 65 with acute or convalescent COVID-19.

The V call is TRBV27, the J call TRBJ1-4; D may be TRBD1 (5 bases). This CDR3 is built from 18 residues. The germline V gene has CDR1 MNHEY and CDR2 SMNVEV (reference sequence). The V end lost 5 bases, the J end lost 7 bases, and 26 bases lay between the germline ends. The DNA for the CDR3 is TGTGCCAGCAGTCCCCTTAAGCACGGCAATCTAAGGGGTGAAAAACTGTTTTTT. Translating it yields CASSPLKHGNLRGEKLFF. Full variable domain (remainder filled in from reference TRBV27 and TRBJ1-4): EAQVTQNPRYLITVTGKKLTVTCSQNMNHEYMSWYRQDPGLGLRQIYYSMNVEVTDKGDVPEGYKVSRKEKRNFPLILESPSPNQTSLYFCASSPLKHGNLRGEKLFFGSGTQLSVL.

This chain connects TRBV28 to TRBJ1-2; D uncertain. V shed 7 bases and J shed 11 bases, with 20 bases lying between them. CDR1 MDHEN and CDR2 SYDVKM come from the germline V gene. The CDR3 runs 13 residues. The CDR3 DNA is TGTGCCAGCACCCAAACGAGCCTTAAGATTTACACCTTC. Translated, it gives CASTQTSLKIYTF.

The chain uses TRBV19 and TRBJ1-1, with 9 nucleotides matching TRBD1. The CDR3 contains 16 residues. Germline V gene sequence: CDR1 LNHDA, CDR2 SQIVND (reference sequence). V was pared by 7 bases and J by 7 bases, with 16 bases of the junction left unmatched. The CDR3 DNA follows: TGTGCCAGTACTCCAGCCGCAGGACAGGGGAACGGTGAAGCTTTCTTT. Amino acid sequence: CASTPAAGQGNGEAFF.

V gene TRBV2 combines with J gene TRBJ1-2, with D possibly being TRBD1 (5 bases). The length of the CDR3 is 14 residues. Trimming took off 4 bases at V and 2 bases at J, with 11 bases between the two ends. Germline V gene data show CDR1 as SNHLY and CDR2 as FYNNEI. The DNA of the CDR3 is TGTGCCAGCAGTGTAGGGGAAGGGAACTATGGCTACACCTTC. Translated: CASSVGEGNYGYTF. The full variable domain, with the rest looked up from reference TRBV2 and TRBJ1-2, is EPEVTQTPSHQVTQMGQEVILRCVPISNHLYFYWYRQILGQKVEFLVSFYNNEISEKSEIFDDQFSVERPDGSNFTLKIRSTKLEDSAMYFCASSVGEGNYGYTFGSGTRLTVV.

The chain uses TRBV30 and TRBJ1-6, with no clear D. Germline CDR1 is GTSNPN and CDR2 is SVGIG (reference sequence). The CDR3 has 16 amino acids. V lost 1 base and J 0 bases, leaving 10 bases between the germline ends. The chain's CDR3 is CAWSAPFSSYNSPLHF. DNA for the CDR3: TGTGCCTGGAGTGCTCCATTCAGCTCCTATAATTCACCCCTCCACTTT.

This chain connects TRBV4-2 to TRBJ1-1; D ambiguous. This CDR3 spans 14 amino acids. Trimming took off 1 base at V and 5 bases at J, with 11 bases between the two ends. The V gene's germline CDR1 is LGHNA and CDR2 YNFKEQ. The CDR3 sequence: CASSQVSGSTEAFF. The CDR3 nucleotides are TGTGCCAGCAGCCAAGTTTCGGGAAGTACTGAAGCTTTCTTT.

This clone was counted once. The V call is TRBV6-1, the J call TRBJ1-2; D is uncertain. The CDR3 length is 17 residues. V lost 4 bases to trimming and J lost 4 bases, with 22 bases between them. CDR1 is MNHNS, CDR2 SASEGT, per germline. Written as DNA, the CDR3 is TGTGCCAGCAGTGGCTACCCGGGAGAGCTCGGATTCTATGGCTACACCTTC. Translating it yields CASSGYPGELGFYGYTF.

The chain employs TRBV5-4 and TRBJ2-6; weak D call: TRBD1 (6 bases). Germline CDR1 and CDR2: SGHNT and YYREEE (reference sequence). This CDR3 has 15 amino acids. Trimming took off 5 bases at V and 4 bases at J, with 13 bases between the two ends. CDR3 amino acids: CASSFLGGGANVLTF. CDR3 DNA sequence: TGTGCCAGCAGTTTCCTAGGGGGAGGGGCCAACGTCCTGACTTTC.

V gene TRBV7-2 combines with J gene TRBJ2-2; TRBD1 might be the D (6 bases). V was shortened by 1 base and J by 5 bases, with 20 bases between the two germline ends. This CDR3 is 18 amino acids long. The germline V gene encodes CDR1 SGHTA and CDR2 FQGNSA. For the CDR3, the DNA is TGTGCCAGCAGCTTAGACTGGGGGACACCACTTCTTACCGGGGAGCTGTTTTTT. Protein product: CASSLDWGTPLLTGELFF.

CDR3: CASSVDRRGTQYF. CDR3 DNA sequence: TGTGCCAGCAGCGTAGATCGGAGAGGGACCCAGTACTTC. The chain carries TRBV9 and TRBJ2-5; D is ambiguous. CDR1 is SGDLS, CDR2 YYNGEE, per germline. V lost 0 bases and J 7 bases, leaving 10 bases between the germline ends. The CDR3 has 13 amino acids.

This chain uses TRBV28 with TRBJ1-2; 11 nucleotides agree with TRBD1. The CDR3 has 16 residues. Trimming removed 5 bases from V and 4 bases from J; junction bases left unmatched: 9. Germline loops: CDR1 MDHEN, CDR2 SYDVKM. The CDR3 region has the DNA TGTGCCAGCAGTGGGACCGGGACAGGGGGGTTCTATGGCTACACCTTC. Protein: CASSGTGTGGFYGYTF.

This chain's CDR3 is CASSQDGGTDAEKLFF. Written as DNA, the CDR3 is TGTGCCAGCAGCCAAGATGGGGGGACAGATGCTGAAAAACTGTTTTTT. This chain joins TRBV4-2 and TRBJ1-4, with 7 bases aligning to TRBD1. CDR3 length: 16 residues. Per germline, CDR1 LGHNA and CDR2 YNFKEQ. The J segment lost 7 bases and the V segment lost 0 bases, leaving 8 bases of the junction unmatched.

As concerns this clone: The junction does not match germline at one end; this may be a read error. The chain uses TRBV19 and TRBJ1-2; 7 nucleotides line up with TRBD1. Germline CDR1 reads LNHDA; CDR2 reads SQIVND (reference sequence). CDR3 length: 13 residues. The CDR3 spells CASRGGERYGYTF. The CDR3, as DNA: TGTGCCAGTCGAGGGGGCGAAAGATATGGCTATACCTTC.

This clone was picked up a small number of times. This chain links TRBV11-2 with TRBJ1-2; D gene uncertain. V was pared by 5 bases and J by 6 bases, with 16 bases between. The V gene's germline CDR1 is SGHAT and CDR2 FQNNGV. CDR3 size: 14 residues. The CDR3, as DNA: TGTGCCAGCAGCCTAACGGTGGCGGGTGATGGCTACACCTTC. Its protein is CASSLTVAGDGYTF.

V and J are TRBV9 and TRBJ1-1, with D possibly TRBD1 on 5 matching bases. Germline values: CDR1 SGDLS, CDR2 YYNGEE. This CDR3 spans 14 amino acids. Trimming cost V 4 bases and J 0 bases, with 10 bases left between them. In DNA, the CDR3 is TGTGCCAGCAGCCAAGGGGTCCTGAACACTGAAGCTTTCTTT. This codes for CASSQGVLNTEAFF. The full variable domain, completed using reference TRBV9 and TRBJ1-1, is DSGVTQTPKHLITATGQRVTLRCSPRSGDLSVYWYQQSLDQGLQFLIQYYNGEERAKGNILERFSAQQFPDLHSELNLSSLELGDSALYFCASSQGVLNTEAFFGQGTRLTVV.

The chain employs TRBV19 and TRBJ1-1, with TRBD1 identical over 12 bases. The CDR3 totals 18 residues. V was pared by 5 bases and J by 4 bases, with 14 bases of the junction left unmatched. Looked up from germline, CDR1 is LNHDA and CDR2 is SQIVND (reference sequence). The CDR3 reads CASSASSGTGGAGTEAFF. As DNA, the CDR3 is TGTGCCAGTAGTGCGTCTTCCGGGACAGGGGGCGCGGGCACTGAAGCTTTCTTT.

The rearrangement joins TRBV10-2 to TRBJ2-1; 7 nucleotides agree with TRBD2. Germline V gives CDR1 WSHSY, CDR2 SAAADI. This CDR3 has 15 amino acids. V gave up 6 bases and J gave up 8 bases; unmatched junction bases: 13. The CDR3 DNA reads TGCGCCAGCAGGGCGAGGGACGTGGCGGGGGATGAGCAGTTCTTC. Its translation: CASRARDVAGDEQFF.

This chain connects TRBV27 to TRBJ1-5, with unresolved D. The CDR3 has 11 residues. The V and J ends lost 8 bases and 7 bases respectively, with 9 bases between them. CDR1 MNHEY and CDR2 SMNVEV come from the germline V gene (reference sequence). Written as DNA, the CDR3 is TGTGCCAGCGGTCCGAGGCAGCCCCAGCATTTT. This sequence encodes CASGPRQPQHF.

The chain joins TRBV10-2 to TRBJ1-1; TRBD1 is a possible D gene (6 bases). Germline-derived CDR1 and CDR2 are WSHSY and SAAADI. With 2 bases removed from V and 4 bases from J, the gap between germline ends came to 8 bases. CDR3 length: 13 residues. CDR3: CASSEGQLTEAFF. The CDR3, as DNA: TGCGCCAGCAGTGAGGGACAGCTCACTGAAGCTTTCTTT.

The CDR3 loop is CASSYTGINSPLHF. The CDR3 region has the DNA TGTGCCAGCAGTTATACAGGGATTAATTCACCCCTCCACTTT. The V gene is TRBV2, the J gene TRBJ1-6, with D tentatively TRBD1 (6 bases). There are 14 residues in the CDR3. V lost 5 bases and J 6 bases, leaving 11 bases between the germline ends. Germline CDR1 reads SNHLY; CDR2 reads FYNNEI.

V gene TRBV5-1 combines with J gene TRBJ2-7, with 10 bases identical to TRBD1. CDR3 length equals 14 residues. V lost 5 bases, J lost 0 bases, and 2 bases stayed unmatched. The germline V gene has CDR1 SGHRS and CDR2 YFSETQ. The CDR3 protein is CASRRTGGSYEQYF. The CDR3 coding sequence is TGCGCCAGCAGGAGGACAGGGGGCTCCTACGAGCAGTACTTC.

The rearrangement uses TRBV6-5 and TRBJ1-1; TRBD1 is a possible D gene (5 bases). In germline, CDR1 is MNHEY, CDR2 SVGAGI. Trimming took off 6 bases at V and 2 bases at J, with 10 bases between the two ends. This CDR3 contains 13 residues. The CDR3 coding sequence is TGTGCCAGCAGATTGACAGTAAACACTGAAGCTTTCTTT. Translated: CASRLTVNTEAFF.

The gene calls are TRBV4-3 and TRBJ1-6; 10 bases map to TRBD1. The CDR3 extends over 16 amino acids. Trimming at V came to 1 base and at J to 6 bases, leaving 3 bases not matched to a gene. Per germline, CDR1 LGHNA and CDR2 YSLEER. CDR3 nucleotide sequence: TGCGCCAGCAGCCAAGGGACAGGGGGAAGTAATTCACCCCTCCACTTT. As protein: CASSQGTGGSNSPLHF.

The chain joins TRBV19 to TRBJ1-4, with D unresolved. The CDR3 runs 14 residues. Trimming cost V 6 bases and J 6 bases, with 14 bases left between them. Germline CDR1 and CDR2: LNHDA and SQIVND (reference sequence). The CDR3 loop reads CASSPRGRDEKLFF. The CDR3 nucleotides read TGTGCCAGTAGCCCCCGGGGTAGAGATGAAAAACTGTTTTTT.

This clone has just one count. The rearrangement uses TRBV4-2 and TRBJ2-3; D gene uncertain. The ends were cut back, 1 base at V and 3 bases at J, with 5 bases in the middle. The CDR3 is 13 residues long. Germline lookup yields CDR1 LGHNA and CDR2 YNFKEQ. The CDR3 nucleotides are TGTGCCAGCAGCCAAGTCCGGACAGATACGCAGTATTTT. Its translation: CASSQVRTDTQYF.

This chain links TRBV5-4 with TRBJ1-6; D is possibly TRBD1 (6 bases). V lost 2 bases, J lost 7 bases, and 16 bases lay in between. This CDR3 is built from 16 residues. In germline, CDR1 is SGHNT, CDR2 YYREEE (reference sequence). The CDR3 bases are TGTGCCAGCAGCTTTATGGGGGCAGGGCAGAATTCACCCCTCCACTTT. Protein sequence: CASSFMGAGQNSPLHF.